Presented here are 28 T cell receptor beta chains from one specimen sequenced in a study of Graves' ophthalmopathy and Graves' hyperthyroidism. The TCR beta CDR3 regions underwent amplification from RNA transcripts. First-round RT-PCR used HTBI primers; second-round multiplex PCR followed. Each CDR3 protein gets one entry after TCRdb re-called the multiplex PCR reads with MiXCR. The table shows 400,000 to 450,000 distinct CDR3 sequences, with 20% to 25% occurring only once. The sample comprised peripheral blood. The receptors come from a woman under 30 with stable Graves' hyperthyroidism.

This clonotype was counted many times. One junction end disagrees with the germline gene, perhaps due to a read error. The chain joins TRBV12-3 or TRBV12-4 to TRBJ2-4; 13 bases line up with TRBD2. The CDR3 length is 13 residues. CDR3 in DNA: TGTGCCAGCAGACCAACTAGCGGGGGGGTTTCGTTCTTC. Protein product: CASRPTSGGVSFF.

This clonotype was detected ten times or more. The V and J genes are TRBV2 and TRBJ1-2; 7 bases match TRBD1. The V gene's germline CDR1 is SNHLY and CDR2 FYNNEI. After removal of 7 bases from V and 8 bases from J, the junction contained 13 bases not matched to a gene. The CDR3 is 14 residues long. This CDR3 reads CASMGAGRGNGYTF. CDR3 DNA: TGTGCCAGCATGGGGGCCGGCAGGGGGAACGGCTACACCTTC.

This clonotype has just a few counts. V is TRBV15 and J is TRBJ2-5, with a possible D match to TRBD1 (6 bases). The V gene lost 5 bases and the J gene lost 1 base, with 14 bases spanning the gap. CDR3 length equals 15 residues. From germline, CDR1 is LNHNV and CDR2 YYDKDF (reference sequence). CDR3 residues: CATSATRDTQETQYF. The CDR3 DNA follows: TGTGCCACCAGCGCCACCCGGGACACCCAAGAGACCCAGTACTTC.

This clonotype was recorded many times. This rearrangement joins TRBV27 to TRBJ2-5; 8 bases align to TRBD2. Trimming took 6 bases from V and 5 from J; bases not matched to a gene: 14. Germline V gene sequence: CDR1 MNHEY, CDR2 SMNVEV (reference sequence). The CDR3 extends over 16 amino acids. CDR3 coding DNA: TGTGCCAGCAGAAGAACGGGAGGGGTGAGGTGGGAGACCCAGTACTTC. Amino acids: CASRRTGGVRWETQYF.

This chain uses TRBV12-3 or TRBV12-4 with TRBJ1-1; tentative D call: TRBD1 (5 bases). The V end lost 7 bases, the J end lost 2 bases, and 11 bases lay between the germline ends. This CDR3 is 13 amino acids long. DNA for the CDR3: TGTGCCAGCACCCAGGGACGAAACACTGAAGCTTTCTTT. This encodes CASTQGRNTEAFF.

This clonotype was counted a few times. The genes are TRBV30 and TRBJ2-5; D not resolved. The V gene's germline CDR1 is GTSNPN and CDR2 SVGIG (reference sequence). The CDR3 is 13 amino acids. Trimming stripped 2 bases from V and 4 bases from J, with 11 bases between. The CDR3 DNA sequence: TGTGCCTGGAGTATTCGGCAAAGAGAGACCCAGTACTTC. It specifies CAWSIRQRETQYF.

This clonotype was picked up many times. The V call is TRBV6-9, the J call TRBJ1-2, with no clear D. Trimming removed 2 bases from V and 0 bases from J, with 10 bases in between. Germline V gene sequence: CDR1 MNHGY, CDR2 SVAAGI. This CDR3 is built from 15 residues. CDR3 DNA: TGTGCCAGCAGTTATGGTCTGGTGCCTAACTATGGCTACACCTTC. It specifies CASSYGLVPNYGYTF.

This chain connects TRBV27 to TRBJ1-6; D not resolved. V lost 1 base to trimming and J lost 6 bases, with 13 bases between them. CDR1 is MNHEY and CDR2 is SMNVEV in the germline V gene (reference sequence). The CDR3 runs 16 residues. CDR3 amino acids: CASSLFLSDLNSPLHF. As DNA, the CDR3 is TGTGCCAGCAGTTTATTTTTATCGGACCTTAATTCACCCCTCCACTTT.

Many counts were recorded for this clonotype. The chain employs TRBV6-6 and TRBJ1-2; possible D gene TRBD1, 6 bases. CDR1 is MNHNY and CDR2 is SVGAGI in the germline V gene (reference sequence). The CDR3 runs to 13 residues. Trimming stripped 6 bases from V and 4 bases from J, with 12 bases between. The CDR3 bases are TGTGCCAGCAGCCGGGACACCTTCTATGGCTACACCTTC. Translated: CASSRDTFYGYTF.

This clonotype was picked up many times. This chain uses TRBV7-8 with TRBJ2-5, with D possibly matching TRBD1 (6 bases). V was clipped by 5 bases and J by 10 bases, with 20 bases between them. Germline lookup yields CDR1 SGHVS and CDR2 FQNEAQ. CDR3 length: 14 amino acids. The CDR3 sequence is CASSPKDRPTGQYF. The CDR3 DNA follows: TGTGCCAGCAGCCCCAAAGACAGGCCAACGGGCCAGTACTTC.

This clonotype was recorded many times. CDR3 nucleotide sequence: TGTGCCAGCAGCGATCCCTCGGGGCGGTATGGCTACACCTTC. Its protein is CASSDPSGRYGYTF. The genes are TRBV7-9 and TRBJ1-2; possible D gene TRBD1, 5 bases. The ends were cut back, 5 bases at V and 5 bases at J, with 15 bases in the middle. From germline, CDR1 is SEHNR and CDR2 FQNEAQ (reference sequence). This CDR3 has 14 residues.

The chain uses TRBV5-1 and TRBJ1-6; D is uncertain. Per germline, CDR1 SGHRS and CDR2 YFSETQ. The CDR3 is 17 amino acids. The germline V and J ends were trimmed by 3 bases and 7 bases, with 20 bases remaining between them. CDR3 loop: CASSSGVGVLGNSPLHF. DNA for the CDR3: TGCGCCAGCAGCTCCGGCGTTGGGGTTTTGGGAAATTCACCCCTCCACTTT.

This chain joins TRBV5-1 and TRBJ2-2, with D unresolved. Trimming stripped 4 bases from V and 4 bases from J, with 11 bases between. The V gene's germline CDR1 is SGHRS and CDR2 YFSETQ. The CDR3 is made up of 14 amino acids. The DNA of the CDR3 is TGCGCCAGCAGCCCAGTGCTAGGCACCGGGGAGCTGTTTTTT. The encoded protein is CASSPVLGTGELFF. The full variable domain, in which reference TRBV5-1 and TRBJ2-2 provide the parts outside the CDR3, is KAGVTQTPRYLIKTRGQQVTLSCSPISGHRSVSWYQQTPGQGLQFLFEYFSETQRNKGNFPGRFSGRQFSNSRSEMNVSTLELGDSALYLCASSPVLGTGELFFGEGSRLTVL.

This clonotype occurred many times. The rearrangement uses TRBV10-2 and TRBJ2-2, with 9 bases aligning to TRBD2. CDR3 size: 17 residues. J was trimmed by 4 bases and V by 2 bases; bases with no gene match: 8. From germline, CDR1 is WSHSY and CDR2 SAAADI. This CDR3 is CASSEILAGGPTGELFF. The CDR3 coding sequence is TGCGCCAGCAGTGAGATTTTGGCGGGAGGGCCCACCGGGGAGCTGTTTTTT.

This clonotype was counted ten times or more. The chain uses TRBV15 and TRBJ1-1, with D hard to call. The CDR3 spans 15 residues. The V gene lost 2 bases and the J gene lost 1 base, with 11 bases spanning the gap. Germline assignment: CDR1 LNHNV and CDR2 YYDKDF (reference sequence). The DNA for the CDR3 is TGTGCCACCAGCAGACCGACCGTGGGGAACACTGAAGCTTTCTTT. Translating gives CATSRPTVGNTEAFF. The whole variable domain, filled in from reference TRBV15 and TRBJ1-1, reads DAMVIQNPRYQVTQFGKPVTLSCSQTLNHNVMYWYQQKSSQAPKLLFHYYDKDFNNEADTPDNFQSRRPNTSFCFLDIRSPGLGDTAMYLCATSRPTVGNTEAFFGQGTRLTVV.

This clonotype was observed at least ten times. The J gene is TRBJ2-7, the V gene TRBV2; TRBD1 might be the D (6 bases). V shed 1 base and J shed 5 bases, with 6 bases lying between them. The V gene's germline CDR1 is SNHLY and CDR2 FYNNEI. The CDR3 spans 12 residues. This chain's CDR3 is CASSEDRDEQYF. In nucleotides, the CDR3 is TGTGCCAGCAGTGAAGACAGGGACGAGCAGTACTTC.

J is TRBJ1-1 and V is TRBV28, with a possible D match to TRBD1 (6 bases). This CDR3 region has 16 residues. The germline V gene encodes CDR1 MDHEN and CDR2 SYDVKM. Deletions cut 2 bases from V and 3 bases from J, with 16 bases between. CDR3 nucleotides: TGTGCCAGCAGTTTACCCAGTGGGGGGCTGGACACTGAAGCTTTCTTT. Its translation is CASSLPSGGLDTEAFF.

The rearrangement links TRBV29-1 to TRBJ1-2; 7 bases line up with TRBD1. The CDR3 is made up of 16 amino acids. The V gene end was trimmed by 4 bases and the J gene end by 0 bases; junction bases not matched to a gene: 11. In germline, CDR1 is SQVTM, CDR2 ANQGSEA. In DNA, the CDR3 is TGCAGCGTTGTGGGGACAGCCGATTTAGCTAACTATGGCTACACCTTC. This gives the protein CSVVGTADLANYGYTF.

This clonotype was counted ten times or more. This chain joins TRBV10-1 and TRBJ2-5; 12 bases are shared with TRBD2. The CDR3 length is 15 residues. The ends lost 5 bases at V and 2 bases at J; junction bases unmatched: 3. Germline CDR1 is WNHNN and CDR2 is SYGVQD (reference sequence). CDR3 in DNA: TGCGCCAGCAGTCGGACTAGCGGGGCGCAAGAGACCCAGTACTTC. Translating gives CASSRTSGAQETQYF.

The rearrangement joins TRBV3-1 to TRBJ2-7, with TRBD2 identical over 10 bases. With V trimmed by 0 bases and J by 3 bases, 5 bases remained unmatched. CDR3 length equals 16 residues. Germline values: CDR1 LGHDT, CDR2 YNNKEL (reference sequence). In DNA form, the CDR3 reads TGTGCCAGCAGCCAAGATGTGGCTAGCGGGAGCTACGAGCAGTACTTC. It yields the protein CASSQDVASGSYEQYF.

The chain is built from TRBV6-1 and TRBJ2-7; D is tentatively TRBD1 or TRBD2 (5 bases each). Germline V lookup: CDR1 MNHNS, CDR2 SASEGT. V was shortened by 3 bases and J by 4 bases, with 19 bases between the two germline ends. CDR3 size: 16 residues. As DNA, the CDR3 is TGTGCCAGCAGTGAGAGAGACCCGGGACGACGATACGAGCAGTACTTC. Translation gives CASSERDPGRRYEQYF.

The chain joins TRBV7-2 to TRBJ2-5, with 9 nucleotides matching TRBD2. From germline, CDR1 is SGHTA and CDR2 FQGNSA. The junction had 6 bases not matched to a gene; V was cut back by 0 bases and J by 7 bases. There are 15 residues in the CDR3. CDR3 DNA: TGTGCCAGCAGCTTAGCCGGCGGGAGGGTGGGGACCCAGTACTTC. Protein: CASSLAGGRVGTQYF.

This clonotype was detected ten times or more. The V call is TRBV20-1, the J call TRBJ2-7; TRBD2 matches at 8 bases. After removal of 5 bases from V and 6 bases from J, the junction contained 6 bases not matched to a gene. The CDR3 covers 12 residues. Germline V lookup: CDR1 DFQATT, CDR2 SNEGSKA (reference sequence). The CDR3 is CSALREGREQYF. The CDR3 DNA reads as TGCAGTGCTCTTCGGGAGGGCCGCGAGCAGTACTTC.

The sample holds many counts of this clonotype. V is TRBV12-3 or TRBV12-4 and J is TRBJ2-5; possibly TRBD1 for D (5 bases). The germline V and J ends were trimmed by 2 bases and 5 bases, with 15 bases remaining between them. This CDR3 comprises 15 residues. The CDR3 here is CASSLRQGMGETQYF. In DNA form, the CDR3 reads TGTGCCAGCAGTTTACGCCAGGGTATGGGTGAGACCCAGTACTTC.

This clonotype has a count of ten or more. The gene calls are TRBV12-3 or TRBV12-4 and TRBJ2-5, with 9 bases matching TRBD2. Germline trimming cut 2 bases from V and 0 bases from J; bases unmatched to any gene: 4. CDR3 size: 16 residues. The CDR3 DNA reads TGTGCCAGCAGTTTATACGTAGCGGGGGACCAAGAGACCCAGTACTTC. Protein: CASSLYVAGDQETQYF.

This clonotype was detected many times. The rearrangement joins TRBV5-1 to TRBJ2-7, with D possibly TRBD2 on 6 matching bases. V shed 5 bases and J shed 2 bases, with 14 bases lying between them. The CDR3 is 14 residues long. The germline V gene has CDR1 SGHRS and CDR2 YFSETQ. For the CDR3, the DNA is TGCGCCAGCAGGTCGATAGCGGACACCTACGAGCAGTACTTC. It yields the protein CASRSIADTYEQYF.

In this sample, this clonotype turned up a few times. The gene calls are TRBV6-1 and TRBJ1-2; possibly TRBD1 for D (6 bases). CDR1 MNHNS and CDR2 SASEGT come from the germline V gene. The CDR3 runs 14 residues. V lost 6 bases to trimming and J lost 7 bases, with 18 bases between them. The CDR3 spells CASRATGGLIGYTF. CDR3 DNA sequence: TGTGCCAGCAGGGCGACAGGTGGTCTTATTGGCTACACCTTC.

In this sample, this clonotype turned up many times. This rearrangement joins TRBV2 to TRBJ1-1; D is uncertain. With 3 bases removed from V and 4 bases from J, the gap between germline ends came to 12 bases. The CDR3 is made up of 14 amino acids. Per germline, CDR1 SNHLY and CDR2 FYNNEI. In nucleotides, the CDR3 is TGTGCCAGCAGTGACGGGCAGGCGGGCACTGAAGCTTTCTTT. Translated: CASSDGQAGTEAFF.